Presented here are 12 T cell receptor beta chains from one specimen sequenced in a study of T-cell memory formation after mild COVID-19. TCRdb analysed the 5' RACE reads with MiXCR anew, one entry per CDR3 protein. This table has 150,000 to 200,000 distinct CDR3 sequences, roughly 18% appearing once. The sequencing input was PBMCs or a T cell subset sorted from them (not recorded which). These receptors all come from a man between 18 and 35 years old who had mild COVID-19 (a few samples of this study predate the infection). Cell type and time point are not known.

This clonotype was picked up many times. V usage is TRBV12-3 or TRBV12-4 and J usage is TRBJ2-3; D tentatively fits TRBD1 or TRBD2 (5 bases each). V was shortened by 3 bases and J by 10 bases, with 17 bases between the two germline ends. This CDR3 region has 14 residues. This CDR3 reads CASSLSGTGLAQYF. The CDR3 region has the DNA TGTGCCAGCAGTTTGTCAGGGACGGGCCTGGCGCAGTATTTT.

The rearrangement uses TRBV20-1 and TRBJ1-6, with 7 bases identical to TRBD1. CDR3 size: 17 residues. CDR1 and CDR2 from the germline V gene are DFQATT and SNEGSKA (reference sequence). The trim removed 2 bases at V and 7 bases at J, leaving 14 bases unmatched. CDR3 protein: CSARQGGQGTWNSPLHF. The CDR3 coding sequence is TGCAGTGCTAGACAGGGGGGCCAGGGGACTTGGAATTCACCCCTCCACTTT.

This clonotype has a handful of counts. The gene calls are TRBV7-2 and TRBJ1-6; D may be TRBD1 (5 bases). The CDR3 loop spans 12 amino acids. Deletions cut 6 bases from V and 7 bases from J, with 7 bases between. Germline CDR1 is SGHTA and CDR2 is FQGNSA. CDR3 sequence: CASSKGNSPLHF. CDR3 coding DNA: TGTGCCAGCAGTAAGGGGAATTCACCCCTCCACTTT.

This chain joins TRBV20-1 and TRBJ1-5; unclear D gene. The CDR3 covers 11 residues. CDR1 and CDR2 from the germline V gene are DFQATT and SNEGSKA (reference sequence). The CDR3 region has the DNA TGCAGAGACAACACCAATCAGCCCCAGCATTTT. Translating gives CRDNTNQPQHF.

This clonotype was seen a handful of times. The rearrangement joins TRBV3-1 to TRBJ2-1, with D uncertain. Between the trimmed V and J ends, which lost 4 bases and 5 bases, there was a span of 12 bases. Looked up from germline, CDR1 is LGHDT and CDR2 is YNNKEL (reference sequence). The CDR3 is 14 residues long. CDR3 DNA: TGTGCCAGCAGCCCCATGACAAAGAACAATGAGCAGTTCTTC. This translates into CASSPMTKNNEQFF.

This clonotype was counted only a few times. The rearrangement links TRBV18 to TRBJ2-7; TRBD1 aligns across 10 bases. Unmatched junction bases numbered 10, after V lost 6 bases and J lost 5 bases. This CDR3 comprises 15 residues. The germline gives CDR1 KGHSH, CDR2 LQKENI. The CDR3 coding sequence is TGTGCCAGCTCCCCCGGGAGGGGACAGGGGAACGAGCAGTACTTC. Translation gives CASSPGRGQGNEQYF.

This clonotype has only a few counts. The chain has TRBV10-2 and TRBJ1-2; maybe TRBD1 (5 bases). Trimming pared 3 bases from V and 4 bases from J, leaving 6 bases between. Looked up from germline, CDR1 is WSHSY and CDR2 is SAAADI. CDR3 length: 12 residues. The CDR3, as DNA: TGCGCCAGCAGTGACGGGGGCTATGGCTACACCTTC. Translation: CASSDGGYGYTF.

This clonotype was detected a few times. The V call is TRBV7-3, the J call TRBJ2-5; 9 bases agree with TRBD2. The CDR3 length is 15 residues. Unmatched junction bases numbered 11, after V lost 3 bases and J lost 9 bases. Germline V gene data show CDR1 as SGHTA and CDR2 as FQGTGA. The CDR3 here is CASSLSAGGQRAQYF. DNA for the CDR3: TGTGCCAGCAGCTTGTCAGCGGGGGGCCAAAGGGCCCAGTACTTC.

This rearrangement joins TRBV11-3 to TRBJ2-3; perhaps TRBD2 as D (6 bases). Germline CDR1 SGHNT, CDR2 YENEEA. V was cut by 1 base and J by 3 bases, with 11 bases left in between. This CDR3 has 15 amino acids. DNA for the CDR3: TGTGCCAGCAGCTTAGGCCGGACTATGACAGATACGCAGTATTTT. It is translated as CASSLGRTMTDTQYF.

This chain joins TRBV5-1 and TRBJ2-3, with a tentative D call TRBD1 (5 bases). CDR3 length: 15 amino acids. The germline V gene has CDR1 SGHRS and CDR2 YFSETQ. Trimming cost V 4 bases and J 1 base, with 13 bases left between them. As DNA, the CDR3 is TGCGCCAGCAGCGGACAAGGCCCTGGCACAGATACGCAGTATTTT. Protein sequence: CASSGQGPGTDTQYF.

The chain uses TRBV3-1 and TRBJ1-1; D ambiguous. The germline V gene encodes CDR1 LGHDT and CDR2 YNNKEL (reference sequence). The CDR3 has 14 amino acids. The ends were cut back, 4 bases at V and 4 bases at J, with 13 bases in the middle. The CDR3 spells CASSLSSAGTEAFF. The CDR3 nucleotides are TGTGCCAGCAGCCTTTCATCTGCGGGCACTGAAGCTTTCTTT.

The CDR3 DNA reads as TGTGCCAGCAGTCCCGGTTGGCTAGTCCAAGAGACCCAGTACTTC. Its protein product is CASSPGWLVQETQYF. The V gene is TRBV12-3 or TRBV12-4, the J gene TRBJ2-5; D not resolved. The V end was cut by 5 bases, the J end by 1 base, with 14 bases between. The CDR3 extends over 15 amino acids.